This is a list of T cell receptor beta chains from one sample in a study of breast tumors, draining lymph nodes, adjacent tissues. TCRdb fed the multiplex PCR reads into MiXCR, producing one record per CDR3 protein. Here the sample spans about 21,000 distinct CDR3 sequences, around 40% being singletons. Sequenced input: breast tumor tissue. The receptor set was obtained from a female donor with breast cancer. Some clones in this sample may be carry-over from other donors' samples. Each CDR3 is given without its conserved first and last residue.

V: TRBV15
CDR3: ATSSQQGNQPQH

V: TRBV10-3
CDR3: AISEKGSSYEQY

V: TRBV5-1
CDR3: ASSLVGTGGNQETQY

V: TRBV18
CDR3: ASSPPAGWEQY

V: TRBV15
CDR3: ATSRDWRDGEQF

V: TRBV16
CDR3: ASSQSGLGSYEQY

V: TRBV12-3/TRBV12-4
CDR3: ASSPTGQGLGYT

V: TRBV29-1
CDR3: SVGSWTSFFFGTQY

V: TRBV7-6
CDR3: ASSPSGTLPQY

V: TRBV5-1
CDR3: ASSWGDYGYT

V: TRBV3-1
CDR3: ASSQTNTDTQY

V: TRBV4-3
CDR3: ASSQDLSSGQPQH

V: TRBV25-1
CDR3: ASSDRGLYYGYTFGSGTQY

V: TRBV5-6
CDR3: ASSFWTGEQY

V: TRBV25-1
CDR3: ASSDRGRRYGYT

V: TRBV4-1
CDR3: ASSQSLGKLF

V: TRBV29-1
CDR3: SVVGRRGDGYT

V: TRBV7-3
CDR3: ASSFGLLGDEQF

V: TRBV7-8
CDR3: ASSFGPEAGETQY

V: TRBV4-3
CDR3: ASSQGVFGSKY

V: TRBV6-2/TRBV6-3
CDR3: ASGTGGNSGANVLT

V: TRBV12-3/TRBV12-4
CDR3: ASSFLQGGENSPLH

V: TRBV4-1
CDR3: ASSLLFEAGGRNTIY

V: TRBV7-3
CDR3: ASSLNRAMNTEAF

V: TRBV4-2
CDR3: ASSQDAGGGYNEQF

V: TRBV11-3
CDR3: ASSLDALEAYEQY

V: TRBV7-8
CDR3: ASSLGTYEQYFGPGTGELF

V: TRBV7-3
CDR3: ASSQKQGLGGYT

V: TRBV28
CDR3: ASSFGPAGGPYEQY

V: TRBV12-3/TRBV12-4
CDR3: ASTSTGGQTQY

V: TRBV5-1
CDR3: ASSLSSGLRNTEAF

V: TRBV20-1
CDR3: SAQGFWNTIY

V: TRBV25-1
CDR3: ASSEPRVLWNEQF

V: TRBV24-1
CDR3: ATSVLPLRAGEETQY

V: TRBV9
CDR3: ASSVWGTNQPQH

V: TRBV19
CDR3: ASSPGGVYGYT

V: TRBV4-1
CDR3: ASSQGLASYEQY

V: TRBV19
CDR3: ASSPNPLAGGDTGELF

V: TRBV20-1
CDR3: SAKGRSYSNQPQH